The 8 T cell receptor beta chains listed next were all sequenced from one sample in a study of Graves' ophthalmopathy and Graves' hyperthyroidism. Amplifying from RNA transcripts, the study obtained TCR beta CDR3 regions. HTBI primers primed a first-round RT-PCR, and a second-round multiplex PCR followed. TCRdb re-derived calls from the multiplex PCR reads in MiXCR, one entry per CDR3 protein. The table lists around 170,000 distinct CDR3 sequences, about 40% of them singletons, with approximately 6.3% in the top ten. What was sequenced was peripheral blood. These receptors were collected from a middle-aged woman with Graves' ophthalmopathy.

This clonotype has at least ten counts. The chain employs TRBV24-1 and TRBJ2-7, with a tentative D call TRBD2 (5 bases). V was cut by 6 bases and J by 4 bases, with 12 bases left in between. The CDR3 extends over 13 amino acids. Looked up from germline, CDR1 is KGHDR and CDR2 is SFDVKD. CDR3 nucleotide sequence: TGTGCCACCAGTTTCGGGAATGATTACGAGCAGTACTTC. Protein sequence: CATSFGNDYEQYF.

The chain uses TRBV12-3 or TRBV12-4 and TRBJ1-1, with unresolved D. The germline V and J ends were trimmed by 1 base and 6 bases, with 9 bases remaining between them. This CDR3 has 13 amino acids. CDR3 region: CASSLGQDAEAFF. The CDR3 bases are TGTGCCAGCAGTTTAGGCCAGGATGCTGAAGCTTTCTTT.

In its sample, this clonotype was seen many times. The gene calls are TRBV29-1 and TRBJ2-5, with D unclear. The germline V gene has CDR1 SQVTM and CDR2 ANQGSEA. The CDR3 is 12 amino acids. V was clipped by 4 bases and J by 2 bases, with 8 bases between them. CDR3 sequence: CSVVHNQETQYF. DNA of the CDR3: TGCAGCGTTGTTCATAATCAAGAGACCCAGTACTTC.

CDR3 amino acids: CASSSPGTPYLDGYTF. In DNA, the CDR3 is TGTGCCAGCAGTTCTCCCGGGACACCTTATCTTGATGGCTACACCTTC. The chain couples TRBV6-5 to TRBJ1-2; D is perhaps TRBD1 (6 bases). Looked up from germline, CDR1 is MNHEY and CDR2 is SVGAGI. CDR3 length: 16 amino acids. V shed 4 bases and J shed 6 bases, with 21 bases lying between them.

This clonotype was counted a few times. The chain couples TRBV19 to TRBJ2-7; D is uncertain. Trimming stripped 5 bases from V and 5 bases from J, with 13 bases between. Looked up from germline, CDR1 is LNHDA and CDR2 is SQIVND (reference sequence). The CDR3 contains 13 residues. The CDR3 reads CASSFPGRDEQYF. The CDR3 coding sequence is TGTGCCAGTAGTTTTCCAGGAAGGGACGAGCAGTACTTC.

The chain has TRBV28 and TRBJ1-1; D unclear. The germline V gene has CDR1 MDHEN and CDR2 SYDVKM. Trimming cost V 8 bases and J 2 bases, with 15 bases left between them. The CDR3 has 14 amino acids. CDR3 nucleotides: TGTGCCAGCTGGCGCGGAGGGCTTAACACTGAAGCTTTCTTT. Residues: CASWRGGLNTEAFF.

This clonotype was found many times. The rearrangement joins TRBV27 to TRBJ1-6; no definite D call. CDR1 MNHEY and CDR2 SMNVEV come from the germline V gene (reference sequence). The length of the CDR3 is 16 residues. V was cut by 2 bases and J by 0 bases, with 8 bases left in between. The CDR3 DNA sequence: TGTGCCAGCAGTTTAACTACCCGCTCCTATAATTCACCCCTCCACTTT. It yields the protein CASSLTTRSYNSPLHF.

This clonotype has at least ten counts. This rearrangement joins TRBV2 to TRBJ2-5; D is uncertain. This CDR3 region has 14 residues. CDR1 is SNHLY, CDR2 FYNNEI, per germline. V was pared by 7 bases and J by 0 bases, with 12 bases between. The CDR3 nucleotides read TGTGCCAGCAAAGTCCAAGGATACCAAGAGACCCAGTACTTC. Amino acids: CASKVQGYQETQYF.